This T cell receptor beta chain comes out of a study of T cells after somatic rescue of genetic block. The CDR3 loop spans 17 amino acids. CDR1 is LNHDA, CDR2 SQIVND, per germline (reference sequence). V dropped 4 bases and J dropped 7 bases, with 25 bases sitting between them. Data came from immunoSEQ multiplex PCR; TCRdb stores just in-frame clones and leaves some out. The table records over 95,000 clones, around nine tenths of them present only once. The material sequenced was peripheral blood mononuclear cells (PBMCs). The rearrangement joins TRBV19 to TRBJ1-2; D might be TRBD1 (6 bases). This TCR came from a woman between 18 and 29 years old. The CDR3 here is CASSNNRTPRGASGYTF. The CDR3 DNA sequence: TGTGCCAGTAGTAACAATCGGACGCCTAGGGGGGCTTCTGGCTACACCTTC.